This T cell receptor beta chain is drawn from a study of spatial heterogeneity in lung cancer. Time point in this sample: sample taken at primary tumor resection. Whole RNA, isolated from tumor, nontumor lung or frozen PBMC, was sequenced without prior sorting. TCRdb re-derived calls from the 5' RACE reads in MiXCR, one entry per CDR3 protein. The data show over 6,000 distinct CDR3 sequences, with 5% to 5.5% seen just once and 39% held by the top ten. V gave up 0 bases and J gave up 0 bases, with 13 bases separating them. Germline V lookup: CDR1 LGHNA, CDR2 YSLEER. CDR3 length: 17 amino acids. This clonotype was recorded at least ten times.

Sample: PBMCs, taken at surgery. The TCR sequence derives from a male donor with early-stage non-small cell lung cancer. J is TRBJ2-3 and V is TRBV4-3; TRBD2 might be the D (5 bases). The CDR3 is CASSQETQRTSTDTQYF. The CDR3, as DNA: TGCGCCAGCAGCCAAGAGACCCAGCGGACTAGCACAGATACGCAGTATTTT.